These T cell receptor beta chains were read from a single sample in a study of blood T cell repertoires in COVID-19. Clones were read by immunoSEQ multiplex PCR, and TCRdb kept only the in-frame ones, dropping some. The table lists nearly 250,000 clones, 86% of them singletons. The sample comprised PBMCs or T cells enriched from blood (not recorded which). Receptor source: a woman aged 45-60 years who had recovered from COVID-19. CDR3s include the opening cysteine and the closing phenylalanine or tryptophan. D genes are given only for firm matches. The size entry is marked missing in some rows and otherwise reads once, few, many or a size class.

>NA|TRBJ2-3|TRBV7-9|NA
CASSLARTKTGPFADTQYF
TGTGCCAGCAGCTTAGCGAGGACTAAAACAGGCCCTTTCGCAGATACGCAGTATTTT
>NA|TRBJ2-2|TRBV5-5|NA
CASSLARTMVGELFF
TGTGCCAGCAGCTTGGCTCGGACTATGGTCGGGGAGCTGTTTTTT
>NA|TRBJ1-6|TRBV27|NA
CASMAFPGRSYNSPLHF
TGTGCCAGCATGGCATTTCCAGGGCGCTCCTATAATTCACCCCTCCACTTT
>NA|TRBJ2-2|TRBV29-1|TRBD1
CSVGDRGYTGELFF
TGCAGCGTTGGGGACAGGGGTTACACCGGGGAGCTGTTTTTT
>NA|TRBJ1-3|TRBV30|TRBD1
CAWSFRDRVFGTIYF
TGTGCCTGGAGTTTCCGGGACAGGGTTTTTGGGACCATATATTTT
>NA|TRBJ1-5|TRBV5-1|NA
CASSLWAGQPQHF
TGCGCCAGCAGCTTGTGGGCGGGACAGCCCCAGCATTTT
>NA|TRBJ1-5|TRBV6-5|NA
CASSYSRQGQPQHF
TGTGCCAGCAGTTACTCGAGGCAGGGACAGCCCCAGCATTTT
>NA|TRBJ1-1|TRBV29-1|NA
CSVFRGTNTEAFF
TGCAGCGTTTTCAGGGGTACGAACACTGAAGCTTTCTTT
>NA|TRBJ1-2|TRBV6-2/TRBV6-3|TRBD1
CASSSRRTGFPNYGYTF
TGTGCCAGCAGTTCGCGGCGGACAGGGTTCCCTAACTATGGCTACACCTTC
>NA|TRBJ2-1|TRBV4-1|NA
CASSQRGYNEQFF
TGCGCCAGCAGCCAACGGGGGTACAATGAGCAGTTCTTC
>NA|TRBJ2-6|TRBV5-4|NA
CASTIVTGANVLTF
TGTGCCAGCACTATAGTTACTGGGGCCAACGTCCTGACTTTC
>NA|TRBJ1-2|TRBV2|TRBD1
CASNVLRGGVSYTF
TGTGCCAGCAACGTACTGAGAGGGGGCGTTAGCTACACCTTC
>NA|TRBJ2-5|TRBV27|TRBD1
CASIGGRGRRETQYF
TGTGCCAGCATCGGGGGCAGGGGGCGCCGGGAGACCCAGTACTTC
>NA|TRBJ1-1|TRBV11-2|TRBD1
CASSWGQGVRTEAFF
TGTGCCAGCAGCTGGGGACAGGGGGTTCGCACTGAAGCTTTCTTT
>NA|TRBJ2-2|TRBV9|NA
CASLLPLQANTGELFF
TGTGCCAGCCTCCTTCCCCTCCAGGCAAACACCGGGGAGCTGTTTTTT
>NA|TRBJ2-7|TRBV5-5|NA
CASSLEGAYEQYF
TGTGCCAGCAGCTTGGAGGGGGCCTACGAGCAGTACTTC
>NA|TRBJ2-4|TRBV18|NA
CASSVQQGLLAKNIQYF
TGTGCCAGCTCAGTACAACAGGGCCTACTAGCCAAAAACATTCAGTACTTC
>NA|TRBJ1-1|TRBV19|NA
CASSTRGAGYTEAFF
TGTGCCAGTAGTACCCGGGGTGCGGGGTACACTGAAGCTTTCTTT
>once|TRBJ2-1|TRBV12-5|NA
CASGLRAGARFF
TGTGCTAGTGGTTTGAGGGCGGGGGCCCGGTTCTTC
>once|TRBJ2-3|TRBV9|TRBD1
CASSERTGDTDTQYF
TGTGCCAGCAGCGAAAGGACAGGTGACACAGATACGCAGTATTTT
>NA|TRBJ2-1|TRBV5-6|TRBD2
CASSPELAGGPNRQFF
TGTGCCAGCAGCCCTGAACTAGCGGGGGGACCTAATAGGCAGTTCTTC
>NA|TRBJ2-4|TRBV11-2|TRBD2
CASSRYQGLGVVQYF
TGTGCCAGCAGCCGGTATCAGGGACTAGGGGTAGTTCAGTACTTC
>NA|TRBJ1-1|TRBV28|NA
CASSPGGTEAFF
TGTGCCAGCAGTCCTGGGGGGACTGAAGCTTTCTTT
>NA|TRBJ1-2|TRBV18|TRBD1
CASRPGQGNYGYTF
TGTGCCAGCCGACCCGGACAGGGTAACTATGGCTACACCTTC
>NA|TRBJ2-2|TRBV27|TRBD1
CASSSRRTGLTGELFF
TGTGCCAGCAGTTCAAGACGGACAGGGTTAACCGGGGAGCTGTTTTTT
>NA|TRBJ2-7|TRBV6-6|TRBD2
CASSYSGAGASYEQYF
TGTGCCAGCAGTTACTCAGGAGCGGGGGCATCTTACGAGCAGTACTTC
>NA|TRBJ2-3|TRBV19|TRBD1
CASSIDPETGGTDTQYF
TGTGCCAGTAGTATAGATCCGGAGACAGGGGGCACAGATACGCAGTATTTT
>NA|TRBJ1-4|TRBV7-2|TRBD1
CASSLRQGVTVSNEKLFF
TGTGCCAGCAGCCTAAGACAGGGGGTAACCGTCTCTAATGAAAAACTGTTTTTT
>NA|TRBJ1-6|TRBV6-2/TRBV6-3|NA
CASSYGLLGPLHF
TGTGCCAGCAGTTACGGTCTACTAGGACCCCTCCACTTT
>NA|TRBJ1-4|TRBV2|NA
CASSERGWGEKLFF
TGTGCCAGCAGTGAACGGGGATGGGGTGAAAAACTGTTTTTT
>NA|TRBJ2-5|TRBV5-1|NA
CASSLDGQGLGETQYF
TGCGCCAGCAGCTTGGACGGGCAGGGGCTAGGGGAGACCCAGTACTTC
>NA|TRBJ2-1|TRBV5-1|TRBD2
CASSLDLAGGLNEQFF
TGCGCCAGCAGCTTGGATTTAGCGGGGGGGCTTAATGAGCAGTTCTTC
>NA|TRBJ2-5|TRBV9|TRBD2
CASSVNPAGGQETQYF
TGTGCCAGCAGCGTAAATCCAGCGGGGGGCCAAGAGACCCAGTACTTC
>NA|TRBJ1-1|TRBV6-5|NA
CASSPTLRTEAFF
TGTGCCAGCAGTCCCACTCTGAGGACTGAAGCTTTCTTT
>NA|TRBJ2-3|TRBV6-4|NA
CASSPGTWNPDTQYF
TGTGCCAGCAGTCCCGGGACTTGGAATCCGGATACGCAGTATTTT
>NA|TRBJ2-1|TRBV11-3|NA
CASSPFRDSSYNEQFF
TGTGCCAGCAGCCCGTTCCGGGACTCCTCCTACAATGAGCAGTTCTTC
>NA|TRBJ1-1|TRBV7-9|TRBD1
CASSRDRVRTEAFF
TGTGCCAGCAGCCGGGACAGGGTAAGGACTGAAGCTTTCTTT
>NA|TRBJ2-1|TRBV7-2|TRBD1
CASSFRTGGGFF
TGTGCCAGCAGCTTCCGGACAGGTGGGGGGTTCTTC
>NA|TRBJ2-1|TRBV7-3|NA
CASSLTREEGEQFF
TGTGCCAGCAGCTTAACTAGGGAGGAGGGTGAGCAGTTCTTC
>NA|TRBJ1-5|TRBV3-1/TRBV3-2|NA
CASSQDSFQPQHF
TGTGCCAGCAGCCAAGATTCCTTTCAGCCCCAGCATTTT
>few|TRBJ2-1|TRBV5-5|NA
CASRYGNEQFF
TGTGCCAGCAGGTACGGGAATGAGCAGTTCTTC
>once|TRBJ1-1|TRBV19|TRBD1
CASSMGQGAMRTEAFF
TGTGCCAGTAGTATGGGACAGGGGGCCATGAGGACTGAAGCTTTCTTT
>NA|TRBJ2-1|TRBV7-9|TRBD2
CASSTLAASSYNEQFF
TGTGCCAGCAGCACACTAGCGGCAAGCTCCTACAATGAGCAGTTCTTC
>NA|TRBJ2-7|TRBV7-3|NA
CASSPNSYEQYF
TGTGCCAGCAGCCCAAATTCCTACGAGCAGTACTTC
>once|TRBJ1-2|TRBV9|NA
CASSVGIAGVYGYTF
TGTGCCAGCAGCGTAGGAATTGCAGGGGTCTATGGCTACACCTTC
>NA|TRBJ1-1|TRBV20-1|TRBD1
CSASSRDRVYRTEAFF
TGCAGTGCTAGTAGTCGGGACAGGGTATATAGGACTGAAGCTTTCTTT
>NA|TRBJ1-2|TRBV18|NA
CASSPQGEYYGYTF
TGTGCCAGCTCACCACAGGGGGAGTACTATGGCTACACCTTC
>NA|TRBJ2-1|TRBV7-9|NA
CASLFPGEFNEQFF
TGTGCCAGCCTTTTCCCAGGGGAATTTAATGAGCAGTTCTTC
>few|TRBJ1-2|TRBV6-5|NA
CASLPNGLNYGYTF
TGTGCCAGCTTGCCGAATGGCTTAAACTATGGCTACACCTTC
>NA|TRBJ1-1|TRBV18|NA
CASSPLDRSEAFF
TGTGCCAGCTCACCTTTGGACAGATCAGAAGCTTTCTTT
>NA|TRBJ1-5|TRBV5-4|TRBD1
CASNIRGTGGSNQPQHF
TGTGCCAGCAACATAAGGGGGACAGGTGGAAGCAATCAGCCCCAGCATTTT
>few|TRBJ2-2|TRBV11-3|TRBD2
CASSLMRGNFGGELFF
TGTGCCAGCAGCCTCATGCGGGGGAATTTTGGCGGGGAGCTGTTTTTT
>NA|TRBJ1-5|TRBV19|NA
CASTGGGTLYQPQHF
TGTGCCAGCACGGGGGGCGGGACACTCTATCAGCCCCAGCATTTT